This section outlines one T cell receptor (beta chain) sequence together with its context. This sample is drawn from a study of cytomegalovirus exposure and HLA in healthy donors. CDR1 and CDR2 from the germline V gene are SGHKS and YYEKEE (reference sequence). V gave up 0 bases and J gave up 1 base, with 7 bases separating them. This CDR3 region has 15 residues. It was with 60 Vbeta and 13 Jbeta primers that the PCR ran. The protocol was immunoSEQ multiplex PCR, while the TCRdb copy is restricted to in-frame clones and leaves out a portion. The sample carries 150,000 to 200,000 clones, approximately 80% recorded once.

The specimen was PBMCs. This chain joins TRBV5-5 and TRBJ2-2; the D gene is possibly TRBD2 (5 bases). The source of this sequence is a woman aged 45-60 years in good health and CMV-seronegative. The chain's CDR3 is CASSLERVNTGELFF. The CDR3 coding sequence is TGTGCCAGCAGCTTGGAGAGGGTGAACACCGGGGAGCTGTTTTTT.